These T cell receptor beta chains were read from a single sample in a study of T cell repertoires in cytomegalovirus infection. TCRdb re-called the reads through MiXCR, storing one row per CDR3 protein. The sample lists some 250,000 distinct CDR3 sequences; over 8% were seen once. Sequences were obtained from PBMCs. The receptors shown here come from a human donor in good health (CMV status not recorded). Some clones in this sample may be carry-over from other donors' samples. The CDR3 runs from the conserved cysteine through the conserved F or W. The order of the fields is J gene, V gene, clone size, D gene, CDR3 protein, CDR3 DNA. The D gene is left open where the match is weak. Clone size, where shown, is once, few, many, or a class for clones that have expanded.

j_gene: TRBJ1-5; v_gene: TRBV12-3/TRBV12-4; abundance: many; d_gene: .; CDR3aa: CASSLSREKNQPQHF; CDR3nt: TGTGCCAGCAGTTTGTCCAGGGAAAAGAATCAGCCCCAGCATTTT
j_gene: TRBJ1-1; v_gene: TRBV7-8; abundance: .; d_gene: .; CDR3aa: CASSLVGGINTEAFF; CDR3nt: TGTGCCAGCAGCTTAGTTGGGGGGATAAACACTGAAGCTTTCTTT
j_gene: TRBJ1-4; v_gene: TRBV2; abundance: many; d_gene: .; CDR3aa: CASSEGWGATNEKLFF; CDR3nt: TGTGCCAGCAGTGAAGGTTGGGGGGCAACTAATGAAAAACTGTTTTTT
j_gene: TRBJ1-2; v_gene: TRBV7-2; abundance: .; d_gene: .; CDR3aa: CASSLDPATYGYTF; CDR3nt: TGTGCCAGCAGCTTAGATCCGGCCACCTATGGCTACACCTTC
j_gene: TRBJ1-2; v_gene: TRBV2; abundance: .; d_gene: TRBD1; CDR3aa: CASRPRLIQGGLNYGYTF; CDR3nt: TGTGCCAGCAGACCACGGCTCATACAGGGGGGACTTAACTATGGCTACACCTTC
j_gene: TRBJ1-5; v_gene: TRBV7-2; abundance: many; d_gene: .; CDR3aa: CASSSGSNQPQHF; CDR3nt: TGTGCCAGCAGCTCAGGTAGCAATCAGCCCCAGCATTTT
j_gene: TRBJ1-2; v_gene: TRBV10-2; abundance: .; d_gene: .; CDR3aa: CASSVLSTLYGYTF; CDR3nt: TGCGCCAGCAGTGTTTTGTCCACCTTATATGGCTACACCTTC
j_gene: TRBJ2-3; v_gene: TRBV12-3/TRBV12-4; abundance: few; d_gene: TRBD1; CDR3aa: CASRRTGTDTQYF; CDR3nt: TGTGCCAGCAGGCGGACAGGGACAGATACGCAGTATTTT
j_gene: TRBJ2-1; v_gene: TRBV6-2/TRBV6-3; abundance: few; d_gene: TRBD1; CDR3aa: CASSYTGVPGNEQFF; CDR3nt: TGTGCCAGCAGTTACACAGGGGTTCCGGGCAATGAGCAGTTCTTC
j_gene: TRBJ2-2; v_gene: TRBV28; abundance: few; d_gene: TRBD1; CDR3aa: CAATGGYNTGELFF; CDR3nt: TGTGCCGCTACAGGGGGCTATAACACCGGGGAGCTGTTTTTT
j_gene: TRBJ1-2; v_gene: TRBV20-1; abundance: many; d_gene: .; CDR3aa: CSAGHLTAYGYTF; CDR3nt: TGCAGTGCGGGACATCTAACCGCCTATGGCTACACCTTC
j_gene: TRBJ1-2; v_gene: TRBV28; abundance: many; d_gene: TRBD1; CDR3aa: CASNPDRGSANYGYTF; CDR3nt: TGTGCCAGCAACCCGGACAGGGGGTCCGCTAACTATGGCTACACCTTC
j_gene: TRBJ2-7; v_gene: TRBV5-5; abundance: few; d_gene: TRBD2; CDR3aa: CASSLTSGAYEQYF; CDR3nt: TGTGCCAGCAGCTTGACTAGCGGGGCCTACGAGCAGTACTTC
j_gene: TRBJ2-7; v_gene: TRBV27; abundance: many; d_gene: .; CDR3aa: CASSYRTSSYEQYF; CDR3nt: TGTGCCAGCAGTTACCGGACATCTTCCTACGAGCAGTACTTC
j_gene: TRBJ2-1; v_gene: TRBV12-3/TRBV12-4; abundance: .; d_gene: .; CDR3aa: CASSIGEYNEQFF; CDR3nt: TGTGCCAGCAGTATCGGGGAGTACAATGAGCAGTTCTTC
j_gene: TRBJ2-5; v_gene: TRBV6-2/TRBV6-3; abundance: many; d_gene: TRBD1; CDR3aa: CASRGQGTAETQYF; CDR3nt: TGTGCCAGCAGAGGACAGGGGACCGCAGAGACCCAGTACTTC
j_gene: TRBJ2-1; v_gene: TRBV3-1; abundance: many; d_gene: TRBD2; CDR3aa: CASSPTSGGFNEQFF; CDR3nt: TGTGCCAGCAGCCCGACTAGCGGGGGATTCAATGAGCAGTTCTTC
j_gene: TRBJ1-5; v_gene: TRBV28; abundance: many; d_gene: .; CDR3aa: CASSRDGNQPQHF; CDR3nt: TGTGCCAGCAGCCGGGACGGCAATCAGCCCCAGCATTTT
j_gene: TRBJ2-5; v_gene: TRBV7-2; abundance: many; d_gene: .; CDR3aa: CASTLPEGETQYF; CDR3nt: TGTGCCAGCACCCTCCCCGAGGGAGAGACCCAGTACTTC
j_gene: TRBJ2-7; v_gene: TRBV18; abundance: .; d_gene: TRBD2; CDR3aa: CASSEAGASYEQYF; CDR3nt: TGTGCCAGCTCAGAAGCGGGGGCCTCCTACGAGCAGTACTTC
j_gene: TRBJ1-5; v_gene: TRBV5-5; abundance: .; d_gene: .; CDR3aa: CASSPGQISNQPQHF; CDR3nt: TGTGCCAGCAGCCCTGGACAGATAAGCAATCAGCCCCAGCATTTT
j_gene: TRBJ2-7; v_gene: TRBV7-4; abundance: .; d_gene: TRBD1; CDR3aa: CASSSRDRGHEQYF; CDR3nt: TGTGCCAGCAGCTCCCGGGACAGGGGACACGAGCAGTACTTC
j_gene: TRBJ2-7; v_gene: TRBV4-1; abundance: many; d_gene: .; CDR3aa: CASSHHLTTSYEQYF; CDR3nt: TGCGCCAGCAGCCACCACCTAACCACATCCTACGAGCAGTACTTC
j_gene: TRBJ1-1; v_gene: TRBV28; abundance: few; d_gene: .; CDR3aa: CASMPQSGINTEAFF; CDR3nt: TGTGCCAGCATGCCGCAGTCGGGGATAAACACTGAAGCTTTCTTT
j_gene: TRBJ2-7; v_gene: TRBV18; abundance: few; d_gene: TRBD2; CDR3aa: CASSPAGVRTYEQYF; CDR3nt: TGTGCCAGCTCACCCGCGGGAGTCAGGACGTACGAGCAGTACTTC
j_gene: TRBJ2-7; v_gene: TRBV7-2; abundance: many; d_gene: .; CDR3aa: CASSPSPLNYEQYF; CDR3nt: TGTGCCAGCAGCCCCTCCCCGTTAAACTACGAGCAGTACTTC
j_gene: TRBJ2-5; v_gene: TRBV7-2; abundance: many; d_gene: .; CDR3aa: CASSLDFTRAQYF; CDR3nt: TGTGCCAGCAGCTTGGATTTCACTAGGGCCCAGTACTTC
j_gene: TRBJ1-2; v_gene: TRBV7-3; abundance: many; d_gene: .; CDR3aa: CASSRQRYSPNYGYTF; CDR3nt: TGTGCCAGCAGCCGACAGCGATACTCTCCTAACTATGGCTACACCTTC
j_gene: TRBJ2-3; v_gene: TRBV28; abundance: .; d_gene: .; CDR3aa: CASSSQVAQSWVSDTQYF; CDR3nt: TGTGCCAGCAGTTCCCAGGTGGCCCAATCCTGGGTATCGGATACGCAGTATTTT
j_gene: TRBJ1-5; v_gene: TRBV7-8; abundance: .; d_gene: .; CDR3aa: CASSLEAGMSNQPQHF; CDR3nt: TGTGCCAGCAGCTTAGAAGCAGGGATGAGCAATCAGCCCCAGCATTTT
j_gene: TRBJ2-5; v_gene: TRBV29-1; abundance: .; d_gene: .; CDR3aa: CSVEGVSETQYF; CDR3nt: TGCAGCGTTGAGGGAGTTAGCGAGACCCAGTACTTC